This TCR beta chain was recorded in a study of vaccination and CD4 T cells after COVID-19. This clonotype was seen just once. Its matching antigen is unknown. Treatment: approximately 9-day PBMC culture with coronavirus spike peptide pools or control peptides (ViraFEST assay). Oncomine TCR Beta short-read sequencing was applied to DNA from cultured CD4+ T cells. MiXCR was run by TCRdb on the PCR reads, yielding one entry per CDR3 protein. The profile covers roughly 13,000 distinct CDR3 sequences, with about three fifths appearing a single time and 14% taken by the ten largest. Material: CD4+ T cells from blood, cultured in vitro. The receptor's source is a human donor who had recovered from COVID-19.

DNA for the CDR3: TGCGCCAGCAGCCCGGGACGGAACACCGGGGAGCTGTTTTTT. Translation gives CASSPGRNTGELFF. The rearrangement uses TRBV5-1 and TRBJ2-2, with D tentatively TRBD1 or TRBD2 (5 bases each). Deletions cut 4 bases from V and 1 base from J, with 8 bases between. The CDR3 runs 14 residues. Germline lookup yields CDR1 SGHRS and CDR2 YFSETQ.